One and the same sample provided the 16 T cell receptor beta chains below, sequenced in a study of T cell responses to AZD1222 COVID-19 vaccine. TCRdb keeps only in-frame clones here, not all; method: immunoSEQ multiplex PCR. Here the sample spans 85,000 to 130,000 clones, around 90% being singletons. The sequenced sample was peripheral blood, obtained on day 0 of AZD1222 vaccination. Source of these receptors: an adult in good health.

This chain uses TRBV3-1 (or the pseudogene TRBV3-2) with TRBJ1-6; D ambiguous. V lost 3 bases and J lost 6, with 9 bases in between. CDR1 and CDR2 from the germline V gene are LGHDT and YNNKEL (reference sequence). The CDR3 loop spans 14 amino acids. This CDR3 is CASSQEIPNSPLHF. CDR3 sequence (DNA): TGTGCCAGCAGCCAGGAAATTCCTAATTCACCCCTCCACTTT.

This rearrangement joins TRBV19 to TRBJ1-2; D is possibly TRBD1 (6 bases). This CDR3 comprises 13 residues. Germline loops: CDR1 LNHDA, CDR2 SQIVND (reference sequence). V dropped 5 bases and J dropped 2 bases, with 9 bases sitting between them. The CDR3 reads CASSGGGNYGYTF. Written as DNA, the CDR3 is TGTGCCAGTAGTGGAGGGGGAAACTATGGCTACACCTTC.

The chain carries TRBV11-2 and TRBJ1-3; D is undetermined. Trimming stripped 3 bases from V and 4 bases from J, with 13 bases between. Germline V gene lookup returns CDR1 SGHAT and CDR2 FQNNGV. The CDR3 runs to 15 residues. CDR3 loop: CASSFKFLGGNTIYF. Written as DNA, the CDR3 is TGTGCCAGCAGCTTTAAGTTTCTCGGAGGAAACACCATATATTTT.

V is TRBV29-1 and J is TRBJ1-2, with TRBD1 matching over 7 bases. V dropped 7 bases and J dropped 4; count of bases not matched to a gene: 3. CDR1 and CDR2 from the germline V gene are SQVTM and ANQGSEA. The CDR3 is made up of 11 amino acids. The CDR3 DNA is TGCAGCGCAGGGGGGTCCTATGGCTACACCTTC. Protein: CSAGGSYGYTF.

The rearrangement uses TRBV3-1 (or the pseudogene TRBV3-2) and TRBJ1-1; D not resolved. The V end was cut by 3 bases, the J end by 6 bases, with 8 bases between. The CDR3 extends over 12 amino acids. Germline lookup yields CDR1 LGHDT and CDR2 YNNKEL (reference sequence). The CDR3 is CASSHGFSEAFF. The CDR3 coding sequence is TGTGCCAGCAGCCACGGGTTCTCTGAAGCTTTCTTT.

The gene calls are TRBV6-5 and TRBJ1-2; possibly TRBD1 for D (5 bases). This CDR3 is 13 amino acids long. Trimming stripped 6 bases from V and 4 bases from J, with 12 bases between. Germline V gene data show CDR1 as MNHEY and CDR2 as SVGAGI. The DNA for the CDR3 is TGTGCCAGCAGCGGTTCGGGACCCTATGGCTACACCTTC. It encodes CASSGSGPYGYTF.

The chain combines TRBV6-5 with TRBJ1-1, with a possible D match to TRBD1 (6 bases). Germline V lookup: CDR1 MNHEY, CDR2 SVGAGI. The CDR3 totals 13 residues. Between the trimmed V and J ends, which lost 6 bases and 11 bases, there was a span of 19 bases. CDR3 sequence: CASSIPGQRLAFF. The CDR3 DNA reads as TGTGCCAGCAGCATCCCGGGACAAAGGTTGGCTTTCTTT.

J is TRBJ2-1 and V is TRBV11-1, with TRBD2 matching over 9 bases. The CDR3 contains 14 residues. With V trimmed by 1 base and J by 9 bases, 4 bases remained unmatched. In germline, CDR1 is SGHAT, CDR2 FQDESV (reference sequence). The CDR3: CASSLVAGAGEQFF. Written as DNA, the CDR3 is TGTGCCAGCAGCTTAGTAGCGGGAGCGGGTGAGCAGTTCTTC.

This clone was counted a single time. CDR3 region: CASSIGVGVEAFF. The CDR3 coding sequence is TGTGCCAGCAGTATCGGGGTGGGCGTTGAAGCTTTCTTT. The V gene is TRBV12-3 or TRBV12-4, the J gene TRBJ1-1; D call uncertain. The CDR3 runs to 13 residues. Trimming took off 5 bases at V and 7 bases at J, with 14 bases between the two ends.

As concerns this clone: Compared with germline, one end of the junction differs, possibly owing to a read error. CDR3 sequence reads: CASSKAGSNEQFF. The CDR3 DNA reads TGTGCCAGCAGTAAAGCCGGGTCAAATGAGCAGTTCTTC. The chain carries TRBV6-1 and TRBJ2-1; no definite D call. Germline V CDR1 and CDR2: MNHNS, SASEGT. CDR3 length: 13 amino acids.

In its sample, this clone was seen once. This sequence joins TRBV27 and TRBJ2-3, with 7 positions matching TRBD1. The CDR3 length is 16 residues. V was clipped by 5 bases and J by 2 bases; unmatched bases: 10. CDR1 and CDR2 from the germline V gene are MNHEY and SMNVEV (reference sequence). CDR3 amino acids: CASSPQGTAFTDTQYF. In DNA form, the CDR3 reads TGTGCCAGCAGTCCCCAAGGGACAGCCTTCACAGATACGCAGTATTTT.

The rearrangement uses TRBV15 and TRBJ2-7, with 11 positions matching TRBD1. Germline CDR1 and CDR2: LNHNV and YYDKDF (reference sequence). There are 17 residues in the CDR3. V was clipped by 0 bases and J by 4 bases; unmatched bases: 8. The CDR3 coding sequence is TGTGCCACCAGCAGAGATGTGGGACAGGGGGTGATTTACGAGCAGTACTTC. This gives the protein CATSRDVGQGVIYEQYF. Based on the CDR3 plus reference TRBV15 and TRBJ2-7, the full variable domain is DAMVIQNPRYQVTQFGKPVTLSCSQTLNHNVMYWYQQKSSQAPKLLFHYYDKDFNNEADTPDNFQSRRPNTSFCFLDIRSPGLGDTAMYLCATSRDVGQGVIYEQYFGPGTRLTVT.

The chain uses TRBV9 and TRBJ2-3, with D tentatively TRBD1 (6 bases). Germline loops: CDR1 SGDLS, CDR2 YYNGEE. The CDR3 sequence is 13 residues long. Trimming removed 2 bases at V and 3 bases at J, with 7 bases between. This CDR3 is CASSVTGTDTQYF. The CDR3 bases are TGTGCCAGCAGCGTTACAGGGACAGATACGCAGTATTTT.

The chain links TRBV2 to TRBJ2-3; 7 bases agree with TRBD1. The V segment lost 1 base and the J segment 2 bases; nucleotides outside the gene matches: 3. Germline V gene lookup returns CDR1 SNHLY and CDR2 FYNNEI. The CDR3 has 15 residues. CDR3: CASSEGQGFTDTQYF. The CDR3 region has the DNA TGTGCCAGCAGTGAAGGACAGGGATTCACAGATACGCAGTATTTT.

V usage is TRBV27 and J usage is TRBJ2-7; D is perhaps TRBD2 (6 bases). Between the trimmed V and J ends, which lost 8 bases and 3 bases, there was a span of 11 bases. The CDR3 contains 12 residues. Looked up from germline, CDR1 is MNHEY and CDR2 is SMNVEV (reference sequence). DNA for the CDR3: TGTGCCAGCCAGGGACTCCACTACGAGCAGTACTTC. Its protein is CASQGLHYEQYF.

The CDR3, as DNA: TGTGCCAGCAGCGCCTCGCTCAATACCTACAATGAGCAGTTCTTC. Protein: CASSASLNTYNEQFF. V gene TRBV9 combines with J gene TRBJ2-1; D gene unclear. Trimming removed 3 bases at V and 2 bases at J, with 12 bases between. Germline V gives CDR1 SGDLS, CDR2 YYNGEE. The CDR3 has 15 residues.